These T cell receptor beta chains were read from a single sample in a study of shared clonotypes between healthy human individuals. Some clones are missing from TCRdb's copy, which holds only in-frame ones; the method was immunoSEQ multiplex PCR. This sample has over 2 million clones; over 85% occur once, and the top ten carry 1% to 1.3%. The sample comprised naive CD8+ T cells sorted from blood. The receptors stem from a man aged 18 to 29 in good health. Both conserved end residues are trimmed from each CDR3.

V	J	CDR3
TRBV30	TRBJ2-3	AWTQTSTDTQY
TRBV27	TRBJ2-1	ASSFVVGNEQF
TRBV11-2	TRBJ2-2	ASSSRYRTGGSNTGELF
TRBV28	TRBJ1-6	ASRPTGLESPLH
TRBV27	TRBJ2-1	ASSVSGSYNEQF
TRBV6-6	TRBJ2-7	ASSYQYEQY
TRBV2	TRBJ2-7	ASSAGVRGEQY
TRBV12-5	TRBJ2-5	ASGLATGGWETQY
TRBV10-2	TRBJ2-2	ASRPGAYTGELF
TRBV5-5	TRBJ2-7	ASSPGTAGYEQY
TRBV19	TRBJ2-5	ASSDRGQETQY
TRBV10-3	TRBJ2-3	AINPGPGTDTQY
TRBV7-9	TRBJ2-7	ASSLVLGQIYEQY
TRBV28	TRBJ2-5	ASSLVGASQETQY
TRBV19	TRBJ2-7	ASSHGGGFEQY
TRBV19	TRBJ2-7	ASSIAGGYEQY
TRBV7-9	TRBJ2-1	ASSFRDFNEQF
TRBV10-2	TRBJ2-7	ASSESATSFSYEQY
TRBV7-6	TRBJ2-2	ASSSGPGQGNTGELF
TRBV14	TRBJ2-7	ASSQVAGGSRHEQY